The present entry profiles one T cell receptor beta chain with its context. Its specificity is unknown. Additional DNA sequences in this sample encode the identical CDR3. The data derive from a study of shared clonotypes between healthy human individuals. The assay was immunoSEQ multiplex PCR, and TCRdb's table has in-frame clones only and misses some. This table holds millions of clones, around 94% found once. This CDR3 has 14 amino acids. Trimming removed 1 base from V and 4 bases from J; junction bases left unmatched: 3. CDR1 SGHTA and CDR2 FQGNSA come from the germline V gene. Broader study findings: Large sequencing depth failed to make sorted-subset sequencing complete, rarefaction showed.

None of the donors, who were healthy HIV-negative adults, had recently had acute infections or vaccinations. It was into CD45RA+ naive and CD45RA-negative memory subsets that the CD4+ cells were split. This TCR came from a man younger than 35 in good health. The V call is TRBV7-2, the J call TRBJ1-2; 7 positions agree with TRBD1. Material: naive CD4+ T cells sorted from blood. Noted subset: CD45RA+ positively selected. DNA of the CDR3: TGTGCCAGCAGCTTAGGCAGGGGGGGCTATGGCTACACCTTC. Translating it yields CASSLGRGGYGYTF.